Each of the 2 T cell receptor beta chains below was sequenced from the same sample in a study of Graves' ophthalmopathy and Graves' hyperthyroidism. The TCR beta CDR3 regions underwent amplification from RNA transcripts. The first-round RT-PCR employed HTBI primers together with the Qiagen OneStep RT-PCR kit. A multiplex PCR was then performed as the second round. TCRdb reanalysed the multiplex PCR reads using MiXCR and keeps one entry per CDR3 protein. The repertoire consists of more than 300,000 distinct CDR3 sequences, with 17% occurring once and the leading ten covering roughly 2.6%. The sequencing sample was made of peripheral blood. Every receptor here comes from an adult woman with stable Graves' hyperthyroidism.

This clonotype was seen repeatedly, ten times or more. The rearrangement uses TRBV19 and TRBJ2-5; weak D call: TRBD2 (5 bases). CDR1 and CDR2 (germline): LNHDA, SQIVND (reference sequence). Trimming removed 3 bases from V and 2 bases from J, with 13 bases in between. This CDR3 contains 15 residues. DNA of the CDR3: TGTGCCAGTAGTATGAGTGGACTCACTCAAGAGACCCAGTACTTC. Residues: CASSMSGLTQETQYF. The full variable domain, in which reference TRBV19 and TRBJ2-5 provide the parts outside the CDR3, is DGGITQSPKYLFRKEGQNVTLSCEQNLNHDAMYWYRQDPGQGLRLIYYSQIVNDFQKGDIAEGYSVSREKKESFPLTVTSAQKNPTAFYLCASSMSGLTQETQYFGPGTRLLVL.

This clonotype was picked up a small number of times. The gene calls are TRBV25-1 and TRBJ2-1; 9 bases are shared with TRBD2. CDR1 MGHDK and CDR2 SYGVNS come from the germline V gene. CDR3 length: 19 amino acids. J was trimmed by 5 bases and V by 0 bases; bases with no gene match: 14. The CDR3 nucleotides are TGTGCCAGCAGTGAATACGCCACCGATAGCGGGGGCGACCACAATGAGCAGTTCTTC. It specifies CASSEYATDSGGDHNEQFF.